This T cell receptor beta chain was observed in a study of T-cell reconstitution after alpha-beta-depleted transplantation in children. This clonotype appeared a few times. V was cut by 8 bases and J by 4 bases, with 15 bases left in between. The CDR3 is made up of 15 amino acids. CDR1 is MNHEY, CDR2 SMNVEV, per germline (reference sequence). The TCRbeta library was prepared with unique molecular identifiers. TCRdb itself ran the PCR reads through MiXCR, one entry per CDR3 protein. The sample yields hundreds of thousands of distinct CDR3 sequences, approximately 17% seen once. The source was PBMCs from the stem cell graft donor, collected from the stem cell graft. The receptor was isolated from a human donor who donated a stem cell graft to a child with acute myeloid leukemia. V and J are TRBV27 and TRBJ2-6, with TRBD1 as a possible D gene (5 bases). The CDR3 bases are TGTGCCAGCTGCTCCCTAGGGGTAGGGGCCAACGTCCTGACTTTC. This encodes CASCSLGVGANVLTF. The full variable domain, completed using reference TRBV27 and TRBJ2-6, is EAQVTQNPRYLITVTGKKLTVTCSQNMNHEYMSWYRQDPGLGLRQIYYSMNVEVTDKGDVPEGYKVSRKEKRNFPLILESPSPNQTSLYFCASCSLGVGANVLTFGAGSRLTVL.